In its sample, the clone carrying this T cell receptor beta chain was seen many times. TCRdb reprocessed the 5' RACE reads with MiXCR, giving one entry per CDR3 protein. Of about 240,000 distinct CDR3 sequences in the sample, approximately 9% were seen once. Germline assignment: CDR1 SGHRS and CDR2 YFSETQ. CDR3 length: 14 amino acids. The V gene lost 7 bases and the J gene lost 3 bases, with 14 bases spanning the gap. These data originate in a study of CD8 T cells in ankylosing spondylitis. Sequencing was performed on blood, either unsorted or a sorted T cell fraction (not recorded which). The chain is built from TRBV5-1 and TRBJ2-1, with a tentative D call TRBD2 (7 bases). The origin of this receptor is a male donor with ankylosing spondylitis or in good health (not recorded which). CDR3 nucleotide sequence: TGCGCCAGCCGGGGGGCAGATTACTACAATGAGCAGTTCTTC. Translation gives CASRGADYYNEQFF.